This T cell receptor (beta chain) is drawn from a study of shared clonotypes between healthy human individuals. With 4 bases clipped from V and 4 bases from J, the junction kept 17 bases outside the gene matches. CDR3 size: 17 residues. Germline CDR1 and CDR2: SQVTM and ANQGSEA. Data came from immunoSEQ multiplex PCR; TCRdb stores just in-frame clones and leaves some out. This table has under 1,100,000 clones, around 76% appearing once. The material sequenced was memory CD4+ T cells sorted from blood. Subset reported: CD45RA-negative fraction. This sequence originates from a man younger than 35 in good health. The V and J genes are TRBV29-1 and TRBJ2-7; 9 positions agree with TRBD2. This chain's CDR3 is CSVGGVAGGSIKYEQYF. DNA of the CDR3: TGCAGCGTTGGAGGGGTGGCGGGGGGGTCAATTAAATACGAGCAGTACTTC.